This TCR beta chain is drawn from a study of OX40 agonist ivuxolimab in advanced cancers. Background on the whole study: Ivuxolimab was an agonistic, fully human IgG2 monoclonal antibody directed against OX40 (CD134), a costimulatory receptor. Three dose-escalation patients achieved partial responses, one with hepatocellular carcinoma and two with cutaneous melanoma. Of the 50 to 55 patients in dose escalation, 19 had hepatocellular carcinoma, some 15 had melanoma, 9 had renal cell carcinoma and 9 had head and neck cancer. Intravenous ivuxolimab was administered to patients every 2 weeks at six dose levels: 0.01, 0.1, 0.3, 1.5, 3 and 10 mg/kg. A male proportion of roughly 80% and a mean age of approximately 61 years, ranging from 23 to 79, were recorded for the dose-escalation cohort. Peripheral TCRbeta sequencing was intended to test whether TCR sequence diversity was altered and clonal T-cell expansion was caused by ivuxolimab. The paper describes the monotherapy dose-escalation part (N of about 47 patients) of the phase I trial of ivuxolimab. Patients were allowed to have had prior anti-PD-1, anti-PD-L1 or anti-CTLA-4 therapy, and 40% to 45% of the dose-escalation patients had previously received checkpoint inhibitors. Broad study findings and their caveats: Which antigens the clonally expanded peripheral T cells were specific for was not determined. After ivuxolimab, more expanded clones were found on average in CD8+ T cells than in CD4+ T cells. Partial responders in the 0.1-3.0 mg/kg groups had among the lowest normalized peripheral clonal expansion, especially among CD8+ T cells. At doses of 0.1 to 3.0 mg/kg, clonal expansion of both CD4+ and CD8+ blood T cells was observed from baseline to week 6. Low levels of normalized T-cell clonal expansion were also shown by some nonresponding patients.

For this clone: Which antigen it targets is not known. No clone much larger than this one lies a single base away; base qualities are absent.

Patients with a history of autoimmune disease or receiving systemic immunosuppression were excluded from the trial. Peripheral blood for TCR sequencing was drawn from every dose cohort at baseline, at cycle 4 day 1 and at cycle 7 day 1. The samples were taken from a phase I, first-in-human, multicenter, open-label dose-escalation trial of ivuxolimab. Adults with locally advanced or metastatic head and neck squamous cell, hepatocellular, melanoma or renal cell carcinoma were enrolled in the trial. CD4+ and CD8+ T cells were sorted separately from peripheral blood before TCR sequencing. The CDR3 has 14 amino acids, counting the end cysteine and phenylalanine. Only the CDR3 DNA stays, 42 bases, in frame from base 1. CDR1 MRHNA and CDR2 SNTAGT were looked up in the germline V gene. V lost 3 bases and J lost 4 bases; the stretch between them is 11 bases long. Genomic DNA was isolated from the sorted cells so that the TCRbeta CDR3 region could be sequenced. TCRbeta CDR3 regions were sequenced using the immunoSEQ Assay. In TCRdb, the immuneACCESS table is reduced to in-frame sequences with V and J assigned. These tables do not hold every clone; where another copy was compared, an unresolved V gene accounts for under half, and the others remain unexplained. This sample has tens of thousands of clones in its table, and around 83% of those were observed once. The ten top clones hold around 26% of the sample.

The sequence was collected from an adult with an advanced solid tumor such as melanoma, head and neck, liver or kidney cancer. This material consisted of CD4+ or CD8+ T cells sorted from blood, taken in a trial of the OX40 agonist ivuxolimab. The chain couples TRBV6-4 to TRBJ2-3; TRBD1 might be the D gene, on 5 matching bases. The CDR3 reads CASSEDQGPDTQYF. The DNA reads TGTGCCAGCAGTGAAGATCAGGGTCCAGATACGCAGTATTTT.